The entry below gives a single T cell receptor (beta chain) sequence along with its context. The data stem from a study of blood T cell repertoires in COVID-19. Study-wide background: Some COVID-19 samples were acute and others convalescent; all came from the United States, Italy and Spain.

Per the study methods: Amplified reference gene primers provided the basis for estimating nucleated cell counts. The repertoire was sequenced with immunoSEQ multiplex PCR; TCRdb's copy has only in-frame clones and lacks some. For V, J and clone size, that table is used; D and trimming come from the DNA. The sample records 75,000 to 95,000 clones, approximately 86% being singletons. This CDR3 region has 14 residues. In germline, CDR1 is KGHSH, CDR2 LQKENI. V lost 6 bases to trimming and J lost 5 bases; unmatched junction nucleotides: 4. V and J are TRBV18 and TRBJ1-6; 7 bases map to TRBD1. The source of this sequence is a man aged 80 or over with active or convalescent COVID-19. The sequencing input was peripheral blood. The DNA for the CDR3 is TGTGCCAGCTCGCAGGGGGTGCATAATTCACCCCTCCACTTT. This encodes CASSQGVHNSPLHF.